Shown below are 5 T cell receptor beta chains from a single sample sequenced in a study of T cells after yellow fever vaccination. TCRdb itself ran the 5' RACE reads through MiXCR, one entry per CDR3 protein. The sample lists some 320,000 distinct CDR3 sequences, about 4% occurring once. The starting material was PBMCs, obtained 5 days after the yellow fever booster vaccination. The receptor source for this set is a young man who received the YFV17D yellow fever vaccine.

This clonotype was found a few times. The chain joins TRBV5-1 to TRBJ1-1, with TRBD1 as a possible D gene (5 bases). Germline-derived CDR1 and CDR2 are SGHRS and YFSETQ. This CDR3 contains 14 residues. V lost 0 bases and J 10 bases, leaving 16 bases between the germline ends. DNA for the CDR3: TGCGCCAGCAGCTTGGTCGGGGGACGTGGGGTAGCTTTCTTT. Translation gives CASSLVGGRGVAFF.

This clonotype was observed a few times. The genes are TRBV11-2 and TRBJ2-5; TRBD2 is a possible D gene (7 bases). The CDR3 has 16 amino acids. Germline assignment: CDR1 SGHAT and CDR2 FQNNGV. V was pared by 5 bases and J by 1 base, with 17 bases between. The CDR3 region has the DNA TGTGCCAGCAGCGAAAGGGGGGGGGCGCCCCAAGAGACCCAGTACTTC. Amino acids: CASSERGGAPQETQYF.

The genes are TRBV6-4 and TRBJ1-1, with 7 bases lining up with TRBD1. Germline values: CDR1 MRHNA, CDR2 SNTAGT. Losses at the gene ends were 6 bases for V and 1 base for J; bases not matched to a gene: 11. The CDR3 runs 16 residues. DNA of the CDR3: TGTGCCAGCAGGACCCAGGACAGGCAGGGGAACACTGAAGCTTTCTTT. This sequence encodes CASRTQDRQGNTEAFF.

This rearrangement joins TRBV5-1 to TRBJ1-1; TRBD1 might be the D (6 bases). The V and J ends lost 4 bases and 1 base respectively, with 14 bases between them. The CDR3 covers 15 residues. Germline CDR1 reads SGHRS; CDR2 reads YFSETQ. The CDR3 nucleotides read TGCGCCAGCAGCAAACTGGGCAGGGGGAACACTGAAGCTTTCTTT. The encoded protein is CASSKLGRGNTEAFF.

The table lists this clonotype with a count of one. This chain uses TRBV7-3 with TRBJ2-5, with D possibly being TRBD1 or TRBD2 (6 bases each). The germline gives CDR1 SGHTA, CDR2 FQGTGA. This CDR3 has 13 residues. V was clipped by 6 bases and J by 4 bases, with 12 bases between them. In DNA form, the CDR3 reads TGTGCCAGCAGTACCGGGGGCGCAGAGACCCAGTACTTC. This translates into CASSTGGAETQYF.